This T cell receptor beta chain derives from a study of blood T cell repertoires in COVID-19. Study-level background: Samples representing acute and convalescent COVID-19 were sourced from the United States, Italy and Spain. The cDNA or gDNA used as material had been derived from T cells, B-cell-depleted T cells, or PBMCs.

This CDR3 comprises 16 residues. CDR1 and CDR2 from the germline V gene are SGHNT and YYREEE (reference sequence). V lost 3 bases and J 3 bases, leaving 19 bases between the germline ends. Original data processing: For nucleated cells, counts were estimated from reference gene primer amplification. Assay: immunoSEQ multiplex PCR; the TCRdb copy retains only in-frame clones and omits some. The D gene and trimming were derived from the DNA, and the V and J assignments and clone size from that table. Seen here are some 200,000 clones, roughly 85% observed once, and the top ten hold over 9.5%. Sequenced sample: peripheral blood. V and J are TRBV5-4 and TRBJ2-7, with TRBD2 as a possible D gene (7 bases). The TCR comes from a woman aged 18-29 years who had recovered from COVID-19. CDR3 region: CASSSAGAGEIYEQYF. The CDR3 DNA follows: TGTGCCAGCAGCTCCGCGGGGGCGGGAGAAATCTACGAGCAGTACTTC. Supplemented by reference TRBV5-4 and TRBJ2-7, the full variable domain reads ETGVTQSPTHLIKTRGQQVTLRCSSQSGHNTVSWYQQALGQGPQFIFQYYREEENGRGNFPPRFSGLQFPNYSSELNVNALELDDSALYLCASSSAGAGEIYEQYFGPGTRLTVT.